This TCR beta chain was retrieved from a study of cytomegalovirus exposure and HLA in healthy donors (TCRdb year 2017). Regarding the research as a whole: In an earlier analysis of 587 of the donors, 276 Gb of sequence data and 90 million to 120 million unique TCR beta sequences from roughly 180 million T cells were reported. An early release that covered about 600 HLA-typed donors contained approximately 300 gigabases of sequencing data and tens of millions of unique TCR sequences. Of the 300 to 500 genotyped donors, roughly 80% were placed in the genetic ancestry cluster associated with self-reported Caucasian donors. The study aimed to test whether signatures of past pathogen exposure could be identified by cataloging public T cell receptors. The T cell repertoires of 550 to 850 subjects were profiled by immunosequencing and related to cytomegalovirus serostatus. Besides the first cohort of 666 subjects, a separate validation cohort made up of 120 different subjects was used. To predict cytomegalovirus infection status, the study brought together high-throughput TCR immunosequencing, statistical association of individual TCRs with disease status, and machine learning. A later analysis re-analyzed previously published TCR beta repertoires from several hundred donors and added high-resolution HLA genotyping to study TCR occurrence patterns. Rather than drawing on any new phenotypic data, the later analysis identified candidate immune exposures from TCR beta sequences and the way those sequences occurred across donors. To decide whether each TCR beta V gene segment behaved as functional or pseudogenic, an earlier analysis of several hundred of the donors relied on high-throughput TCR beta sequencing. Donor age, sex, ethnicity and CMV serostatus were compiled together with the repertoire data. A later genetic analysis used genome-wide SNP genotypes for about three fifths of the 666 donors, treating that subset as a discovery cohort. All discovery cohort repertoires had been generated using a single sequencing platform. Class I and class II HLA loci were covered by the typing at four-digit resolution. Typing coverage differed by locus: A, B, C, DRB1 and DQB1 were typed in roughly 629-640 donors, DQA1 in roughly 510, DPA1 in some 610, and DPB1 in approximately 450. Roughly 5 DR-DQ haplotypes were handled as single units for association and clustering because linkage in the cohort was strong. On average, about 240,000 unique TCR beta nucleotide sequences were sequenced per donor among more than 350 genotyped donors of the cohort, with roughly 20% of those sequences being non-productive.

The cohort consisted of hundreds of healthy bone marrow donors. At the time of sampling, all cohort members were nominally healthy, though unrecorded immune exposures were likely present. The donor tested CMV seropositive, placing the donor among the 310 or so seropositive members of the cohort. A peripheral blood sample was collected from each donor, and TCR beta sequencing was performed on peripheral blood mononuclear cells. The Qiagen DNeasy Blood Extraction Kit was used to extract genomic DNA from the blood cell samples. In the case of this clone: The antigen it recognizes is unknown. There are no base qualities to consult, and no much larger clone falls within one base.

V trim: 5 bases; J trim: 4 bases; unmatched bases: 11. The CDR3 goes from the cysteine to the phenylalanine over 16 residues. Just the 48-base CDR3 DNA is kept, in frame starting at base 1. According to the germline V gene (reference sequence), CDR1 reads LNHDA and CDR2 reads SQIVND. The protocol used for the library was the immunoSEQ multiplex PCR assay. A mixture of 60 forward primers for TCR Vbeta segments and 13 reverse primers for TCR Jbeta segments was used in the multiplex PCR. The CDR3 region of rearranged TCR beta genes was amplified from genomic DNA by a multiplex PCR assay. Amplified TCR beta libraries were sequenced as 87-base-pair reads on the Illumina HiSeq System. The published analysis was carried out like this. A later analysis tallied around 80 million unique TCR beta chains across the approximately 670 repertoires, and some 12 million of those chains were shared by two or more donors. A nearest-neighbor algorithm error-corrected the raw reads and collapsed the reads into unique sequences, merging closely related sequences to remove PCR and sequencing errors. Alignment of CDR3 sequences to IMGT reference sequences was used to assign V, D and J gene segments. For a sequence to be retained, a match of at least six nucleotides was required to both a V gene segment and a J gene segment. Rearrangements were classified as productive when the CDR3 lacked stop codons and remained in frame with V and J, and all other rearrangements were classified as non-productive. Following IMGT convention, CDR3 was defined as the stretch from the second conserved V-encoded cysteine to the conserved J-encoded phenylalanine. The earlier analysis of about 560 of the donors excluded any sequence lacking an unambiguous match to a single V gene segment. An earlier analysis of 500 to 600 of the donors classified V segments as functional when productive rearrangements were above 56.7% and as segregating when the standard deviation between donors was above 5%. A statistical classification framework was built for diagnosing cytomegalovirus status from the catalog of TCR beta chain sequences. A later analysis assigned V and J genes by comparing TCR nucleotide sequences with IMGT/GENE-DB human TR gene sequences. Using the TCRdist pipeline, a later analysis assigned CDR3 sequences along with most-parsimonious VDJ recombination scenarios. In a later analysis, every TCR beta chain was defined by the combination of its CDR3 amino acid sequence and its V-gene family, and reads without a unique V-gene family were dropped. A later analysis removed 592 highly shared, low-generation-probability nucleotide sequences to deal with suspected cross-contamination and a sequencing artifact. In a later analysis, a clonal expansion index for each public chain was calculated from normalized within-repertoire ranks of inferred template counts. In a later analysis, generation probabilities were computed using a VDJ recombination model fitted to out-of-frame rearrangements, and the results were checked against IGoR. Hypergeometric tests were used in a later analysis to score TCR-TCR, TCR-HLA and TCR-CMV co-occurrence, with a repertoire-size bias correction applied to the TCR pairs. To estimate false discovery rates, a later analysis permuted the HLA or CMV assignments 20 times. In a later analysis, co-occurring TCRs were grouped using DBSCAN, and TCRdist sequence similarity was added for clustering within HLA-allele-positive subsets. For co-occurrence clustering, repertoires with fewer than 30,000 or more than 120,000 public chains were excluded, along with five or six repertoires with anomalous nucleotide sharing. Not all clones reach the TCRdb copy of this immuneACCESS table, which keeps in-frame sequences only. Checked studies attribute under half of the gap to unresolved V genes and leave the rest unexplained. The DNA gave D and trimming, while V, J and clone size come from that table. The sample data list about 160,000 clones, and 75% to 85% of these were observed just once. The top ten clones comprise 7.4% of the sample.

Overall results and qualifications from the work: Because some donors lacked HLA typing at each locus, the association tests relied only on the typed subset. A further reported finding was that TCR beta sequences accurately predicted the HLA-A and HLA-B alleles for most subjects in the first cohort. In a later analysis, most CMV-associated TCR beta chains were found to appear HLA-restricted, with HLA associations seemingly driven largely by CMV exposure. Sequencing depth was assumed to be roughly uniform across donors in the presence/absence analyses, though that assumption may not hold. In a later genetic analysis, a missense DCLRE1C variant was associated with V-gene and J-gene trimming of TCR beta chains, and the association was replicated in an independent cohort. The only immune exposure information available for the cohort was CMV serostatus. A later analysis associated 17,000 or so TCR beta sequences with specific HLA alleles at a false discovery rate of 0.05. Compared with equally common non-associated chains, HLA-associated TCR beta chains in a later analysis were more clonally expanded and had lower generation probabilities. Linkage disequilibrium might explain the correlated functional status among segregating V segments, but an unknown experimental factor could not be excluded. In an earlier analysis of around 500 of the donors, most TCR beta V segments appeared in productive rearrangements about 87% or about 30% of the time, broadly matching IMGT annotations. Most TCR sequences were observed very rarely across donors, whereas some public TCRs were present in many individuals. According to the authors, the approach could potentially be generalized to other disease states and immunological phenotypes. Because counts were too low, more than 15 rarely observed V segments, including chromosome 9 orphons, were left out of the earlier analysis of approximately 500 of the donors. When HLA alleles, especially DR and DQ, strongly co-occurred, TCR associations were difficult to assign to individual alleles. According to a later analysis, parvovirus B19, influenza, CMV and Epstein-Barr virus appeared linked to several top co-occurrence clusters. In a later analysis, the rate of TCR association differed among HLA loci, with DRB1 alleles having the most associated TCRs and HLA-C alleles having the fewest. The classifier was reported to diagnose cytomegalovirus status with high specificity and sensitivity in both the original cohort and the validation cohort. A group of highly shared sequence variants was considered likely to be a technical artifact of the sequencing pipeline. In a later genetic analysis, fewer N-insertions in productive TCRs were reported among donors in an Asian-associated ancestry cluster than the approximately 670-donor mean. Some IMGT-functional V segments, including TRBV6-2 and TRBV6-3, could not be told apart with the 87-base-pair reads, so those segments were excluded. Only TCR beta chains were sequenced in this cohort, and the absence of alpha or paired-chain data limited detectable features. In the study, around 150 TCR beta chains were listed as associated with cytomegalovirus. In vitro tests confirmed that a few of the cytomegalovirus-associated TCR beta chains recognize cytomegalovirus antigens.

The sequence was collected from a male donor in good health and CMV-seropositive. The chain is encoded by TRBV19 joined to TRBJ2-1; TRBD1 lines up with 7 middle nucleotides. The sequencing sample was made of PBMCs. CDR3 protein: CASSRMIGTAYNEQFF. The nucleotide sequence is TGTGCCAGTAGTCGGATGATCGGGACAGCGTACAATGAGCAGTTCTTC. With the rest looked up from the reference TRBV19 and TRBJ2-1 genes rather than sequenced, the full variable domain is DGGITQSPKYLFRKEGQNVTLSCEQNLNHDAMYWYRQDPGQGLRLIYYSQIVNDFQKGDIAEGYSVSREKKESFPLTVTSAQKNPTAFYLCASSRMIGTAYNEQFFGPGTRLTVL.